The entry below gives a single T cell receptor (beta chain) sequence along with its context. Its antigen remains unknown. The CDR3 does not close with the conserved phenylalanine or tryptophan, likely indicating a read error. The DNA is omitted, as the CDR3 cannot be located on it reliably, and the CDR3 follows TCRdb's listing. The sample belongs to a study of cytomegalovirus exposure and HLA in healthy donors. Germline CDR1 and CDR2: MNHNS and SASEGT. The CDR3 is made up of 13 amino acids, end residues included. Study-wide findings and caveats: It was reportedly the case that the classifier diagnosed cytomegalovirus status with high specificity and sensitivity.

Repertoires were generated with immunoSEQ multiplex PCR, while TCRdb's copy carries only in-frame clones and drops some. Of around 300,000 clones in the sample, 65% to 90% were seen once. The chain is built from TRBV6-1 and TRBJ2-2; TRBD1, the table's D call, lacks a check against the DNA. This TCR was sampled from a woman under 30 in good health and CMV-seronegative. Sequencing was performed on PBMCs. The CDR3: CASTLGQVRLFFG.